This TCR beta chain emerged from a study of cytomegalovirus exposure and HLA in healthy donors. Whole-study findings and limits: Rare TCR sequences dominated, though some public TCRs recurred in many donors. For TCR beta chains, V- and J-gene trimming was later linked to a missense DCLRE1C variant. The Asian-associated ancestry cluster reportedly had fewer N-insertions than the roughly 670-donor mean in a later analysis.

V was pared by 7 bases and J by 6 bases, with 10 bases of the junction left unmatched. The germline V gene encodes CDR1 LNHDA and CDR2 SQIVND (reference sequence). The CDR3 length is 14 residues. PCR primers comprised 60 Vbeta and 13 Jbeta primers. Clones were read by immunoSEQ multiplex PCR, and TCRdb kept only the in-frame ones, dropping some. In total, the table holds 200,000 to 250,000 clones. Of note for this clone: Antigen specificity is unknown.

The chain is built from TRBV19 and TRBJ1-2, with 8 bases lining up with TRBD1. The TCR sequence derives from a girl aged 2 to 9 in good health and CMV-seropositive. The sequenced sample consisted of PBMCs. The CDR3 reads CASTGQGFPHGYTF. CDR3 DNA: TGTGCCAGTACTGGACAGGGCTTTCCTCATGGCTACACCTTC. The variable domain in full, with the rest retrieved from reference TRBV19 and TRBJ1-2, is DGGITQSPKYLFRKEGQNVTLSCEQNLNHDAMYWYRQDPGQGLRLIYYSQIVNDFQKGDIAEGYSVSREKKESFPLTVTSAQKNPTAFYLCASTGQGFPHGYTFGSGTRLTVV.